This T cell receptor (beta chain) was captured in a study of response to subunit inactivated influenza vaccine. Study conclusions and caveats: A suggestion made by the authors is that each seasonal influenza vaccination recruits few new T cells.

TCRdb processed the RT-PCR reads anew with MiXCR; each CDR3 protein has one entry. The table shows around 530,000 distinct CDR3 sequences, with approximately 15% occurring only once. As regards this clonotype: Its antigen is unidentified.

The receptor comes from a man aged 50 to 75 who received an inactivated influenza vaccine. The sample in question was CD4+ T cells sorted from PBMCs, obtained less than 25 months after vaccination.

Here the CDR3 reads CSVVGLADNEQFF. In nucleotides, the CDR3 is TGCAGCGTTGTGGGACTAGCGGACAATGAGCAGTTCTTC. The V gene is TRBV29-1, the J gene TRBJ2-1; 11 nucleotides line up with TRBD2. The CDR3 loop spans 13 amino acids. Germline CDR1 and CDR2: SQVTM and ANQGSEA. Trimming at V came to 4 bases and at J to 5 bases, leaving 1 base not matched to a gene.